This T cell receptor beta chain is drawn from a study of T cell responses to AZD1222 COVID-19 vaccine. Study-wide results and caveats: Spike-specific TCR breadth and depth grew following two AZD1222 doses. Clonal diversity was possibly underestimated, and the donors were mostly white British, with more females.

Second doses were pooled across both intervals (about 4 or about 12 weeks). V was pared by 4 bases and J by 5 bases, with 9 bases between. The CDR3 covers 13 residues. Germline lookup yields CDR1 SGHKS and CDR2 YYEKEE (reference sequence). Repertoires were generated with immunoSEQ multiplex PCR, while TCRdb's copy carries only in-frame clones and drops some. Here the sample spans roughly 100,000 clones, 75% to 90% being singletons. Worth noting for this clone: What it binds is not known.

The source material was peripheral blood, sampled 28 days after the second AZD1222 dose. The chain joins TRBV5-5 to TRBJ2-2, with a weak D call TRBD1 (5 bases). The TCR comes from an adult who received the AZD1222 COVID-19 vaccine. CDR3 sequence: CASSPGPTGELFF. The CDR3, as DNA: TGTGCCAGCAGCCCAGGGCCGACCGGGGAGCTGTTTTTT.